These T cell receptor beta chains were read from a single sample in a study of T cell responses to AZD1222 COVID-19 vaccine. The table came from immunoSEQ multiplex PCR; TCRdb's copy has only in-frame clones and leaves some out. The sample carries nearly 110,000 clones, about 93% recorded once. The sample in question was peripheral blood, obtained on day 0 of AZD1222 vaccination. The receptors here all came from an adult in good health. CDR3s include the opening cysteine and the closing phenylalanine or tryptophan. D genes are given only for firm matches. A row's size may be missing; if present it is once, few, many or a size class.

j_call | v_call | cdr3_length | clone_size | d_call | cdr3_nt | cdr3_aa
TRBJ1-5 | TRBV4-1 | 16 | NA | NA | TGCGCCAGCAGCCAAAGTTCCGGACAGTTAGGTCAGCCCCAGCATTTT | CASSQSSGQLGQPQHF
TRBJ2-1 | TRBV7-9 | 17 | few | TRBD2 | TGTGCCAGCAGCTTAACTTCGGCGGGGGACTCCTACAATGAGCAGTTCTTC | CASSLTSAGDSYNEQFF
TRBJ2-1 | TRBV5-6 | 17 | NA | TRBD2 | TGTGCCAGCAGCTCTATGGGACTAGCGGGGATCCTCAATGAGCAGTTCTTC | CASSSMGLAGILNEQFF
TRBJ1-1 | TRBV7-2 | 13 | NA | NA | TGTGCCAGCAGCTTCTCGTTGAACACTGAAGCTTTCTTT | CASSFSLNTEAFF
TRBJ1-2 | TRBV6-5 | 11 | NA | NA | TGTGCCAGCAGTCAGGACTATGGCTACACCTTC | CASSQDYGYTF
TRBJ1-2 | TRBV4-3 | 13 | NA | NA | TGCGCCAGCAGCCAAGAGGTTAACTATGGCTACACCTTC | CASSQEVNYGYTF
TRBJ2-5 | TRBV13 | 19 | NA | NA | TGTGCCAGCAGCAAAAGGGTTGTGGTAGGGGGGACCCTAGAAGAGACCCAGTACTTC | CASSKRVVVGGTLEETQYF
TRBJ1-1 | TRBV5-1 | 13 | NA | NA | TGCGCCAGCAGCTACGGGGCGAACACTGAAGCTTTCTTT | CASSYGANTEAFF
TRBJ1-2 | TRBV29-1 | 14 | NA | NA | TGCAGCGTTGAACCACCCGGGACCTTCTATGGCTACACCTTC | CSVEPPGTFYGYTF
TRBJ2-1 | TRBV5-1 | 15 | NA | TRBD2 | TGCGCCAGCAGCTCAGGACTAGGCTCCTACAATGAGCAGTTCTTC | CASSSGLGSYNEQFF
TRBJ2-7 | TRBV4-1 | 15 | once | TRBD2 | TGCGCCAGCAGCCAAGTGCGGGGGAAGTCATACGAGCAGTACTTC | CASSQVRGKSYEQYF
TRBJ1-2 | TRBV10-3 | 13 | NA | NA | TGTGCCCTATACGGCGGGACCCGCACTGGCTACACCTTC | CALYGGTRTGYTF
TRBJ1-6 | TRBV5-6 | 17 | NA | NA | TGTGCCAGCAGCTTGGAGGCATGGGCCCCGAATAATTCACCCCTCCACTTT | CASSLEAWAPNNSPLHF
TRBJ1-2 | TRBV6-5 | 13 | NA | NA | TGTGCCAGCAAGATTGGCAGTAACTATGGCTACACCTTC | CASKIGSNYGYTF
TRBJ2-7 | TRBV3-1/TRBV3-2 | 16 | NA | NA | TGTGCCAGCAGCCAAGATTTTAGGACAGAGTCCTACGAGCAGTACTTC | CASSQDFRTESYEQYF
TRBJ2-6 | TRBV5-4 | 16 | NA | NA | TGTGCCAGCAGCTTGAGAGGGGGTCGTCAGGCCAACGTCCTGACTTTC | CASSLRGGRQANVLTF
TRBJ1-5 | TRBV2 | 13 | once | NA | TGTGCCAGCAGTGAGCCCCCTAAGCTGCCCCAGCATTTT | CASSEPPKLPQHF
TRBJ1-6 | TRBV30 | 11 | NA | NA | TGTGCCTGGAGTGTACGGGGACCCCTCCACTTT | CAWSVRGPLHF
TRBJ2-7 | TRBV12-3/TRBV12-4 | 12 | NA | NA | TGTGCCAGCAGTTCAGGGAAGGACGAGCAGTACTTC | CASSSGKDEQYF
TRBJ2-1 | TRBV6-2/TRBV6-3 | 16 | once | TRBD1 | TGTGCCAGCAGCCCTACCACCGGACAGGGTAGGGATGAGCAGTTCTTC | CASSPTTGQGRDEQFF
TRBJ1-3 | TRBV5-4 | 15 | NA | NA | TGTGCCAGCAGCTTGAGGCCCAGCACTGGAAACACCATATATTTT | CASSLRPSTGNTIYF
TRBJ1-3 | TRBV14 | 17 | NA | NA | TGTGCCAGCAGCCAAGATTGGACGCGGCCCTCTGGAAACACCATATATTTT | CASSQDWTRPSGNTIYF
TRBJ1-1 | TRBV18 | 14 | NA | NA | TGTGCCAGCTCACTGGGTCCCAAGAACACTGAAGCTTTCTTT | CASSLGPKNTEAFF
TRBJ1-2 | TRBV7-8 | 13 | NA | NA | TGTGCCAGCAGCCCGGACAGTGGGTATGGCTACACCTTC | CASSPDSGYGYTF
TRBJ2-2 | TRBV13 | 16 | NA | TRBD2 | TGTGCCAGCAGCTTATCTAGCGGGTCGAACACCGGGGAGCTGTTTTTT | CASSLSSGSNTGELFF
TRBJ2-7 | TRBV6-4 | 15 | NA | TRBD2 | TGTGCCAGCAGTGCCGAAAGCGGGGGCTTCTACGAGCAGTACTTC | CASSAESGGFYEQYF
TRBJ1-2 | TRBV11-2 | 15 | NA | TRBD1 | TGTGCCAGCAGCCCAATCGTACAGGGGGGAGTTGGCTACACCTTC | CASSPIVQGGVGYTF
TRBJ1-1 | TRBV2 | 13 | once | NA | TGTGCCAGCAGTGGGACAGTGGTGGAGGGAGCTTTCTTT | CASSGTVVEGAFF
TRBJ2-7 | TRBV5-4 | 15 | NA | TRBD2 | TGTGCCAGCAGCTTCGGACTAGCAGTAGGGGGCGAGCAGTACTTC | CASSFGLAVGGEQYF
TRBJ1-1 | TRBV27 | 16 | NA | TRBD1 | TGTGCCAGCAGTTTATTAAGCAGGGGGACGAACACTGAAGCTTTCTTT | CASSLLSRGTNTEAFF
TRBJ1-6 | TRBV7-2 | 17 | NA | NA | TGTGCCAGCAGCTTATCTCCCCCGGGGACGGATAATTCACCCCTCCACTTT | CASSLSPPGTDNSPLHF
TRBJ1-1 | TRBV5-4 | 15 | NA | NA | TGTGCCAGCAGTCGCGCTCCGGGACAGAACACTGAAGCTTTCTTT | CASSRAPGQNTEAFF
TRBJ1-1 | TRBV7-9 | 10 | once | NA | TGTGCCAGCAGCCTGAAGGAAGCTTTCTTT | CASSLKEAFF
TRBJ2-1 | TRBV3-1/TRBV3-2 | 13 | NA | NA | TGTGCCAGCAGCCATCAGTCTAACAATGAGCAGTTCTTC | CASSHQSNNEQFF
TRBJ1-1 | TRBV11-2 | 14 | NA | NA | TGTGCCAGCAGCTTAGATTTCCGGAACACTGAAGCTTTCTTT | CASSLDFRNTEAFF
TRBJ2-7 | TRBV7-2 | 15 | NA | NA | TGTGCCAGCAGCTTAGCGATAGGCCTATCCTACGAGCAGTACTTC | CASSLAIGLSYEQYF
TRBJ1-5 | TRBV6-2/TRBV6-3 | 11 | NA | NA | TGTGCCAGCAGTTACGGAGGGAGCCAGCATTTT | CASSYGGSQHF
TRBJ2-3 | TRBV19 | 17 | NA | TRBD2 | TGTGCCAGTAGCAGGACTAGCGGGGGGGCCAGGACAGATACGCAGTATTTT | CASSRTSGGARTDTQYF
TRBJ1-1 | TRBV14 | 13 | NA | NA | TGTGCCAGCAGCCCTTCTTGGAACACTGAAGCTTTCTTT | CASSPSWNTEAFF
TRBJ2-2 | TRBV5-5 | 15 | NA | TRBD1 | TGTGCCAGCAGCTGGAACGACAGGGTGGCCGGGGAGCTGTTTTTT | CASSWNDRVAGELFF
TRBJ2-1 | TRBV2 | 15 | NA | TRBD2 | TGTGCCAGCAGCTGGACTAGCGGGGGGGCCGGTGAGCAGTTCTTC | CASSWTSGGAGEQFF
TRBJ2-1 | TRBV6-5 | 13 | NA | NA | TGTGCCAGCAGTTACTCGGGGGGCGGCGAGCAGTTCTTC | CASSYSGGGEQFF
TRBJ1-1 | TRBV19 | 14 | NA | NA | TGTGCCAGTACTTTCTGGGACGGATCGGCTGAAGCTTTCTTT | CASTFWDGSAEAFF
TRBJ1-6 | TRBV3-1/TRBV3-2 | 13 | NA | NA | TGTGCCAGCAGCCACCCACTGGGTTCACCCCTCCACTTT | CASSHPLGSPLHF
TRBJ2-5 | TRBV7-9 | 17 | once | TRBD1 | TGTGCCAGCAGCTTACCCTCCGGCGGACAGGGGGAGTTGACCCAGTACTTC | CASSLPSGGQGELTQYF
TRBJ1-3 | TRBV29-1 | 12 | NA | NA | TGCAGCGTTGGGGTCTCTGGAAACACCATATATTTT | CSVGVSGNTIYF